This T cell receptor (beta chain) was sequenced during a study of blood T cell repertoires in COVID-19. TCRdb's table, derived via immunoSEQ multiplex PCR, lists solely in-frame clones and lacks some. The sample gives some 330,000 clones, roughly 90% of which show up once; more than 3% is in the top ten. V was pared by 2 bases and J by 4 bases, with 2 bases of the junction left unmatched. Germline loops: CDR1 LNHDA, CDR2 SQIVND (reference sequence). The CDR3 length is 14 residues. The sequenced sample was peripheral blood. The V gene is TRBV19, the J gene TRBJ2-3; 8 nucleotides agree with TRBD2. The TCR was taken from a woman aged 50 to 60 with active or convalescent COVID-19. The CDR3 protein is CASSIHGGADTQYF. For the CDR3, the DNA is TGTGCCAGTAGTATACACGGGGGGGCAGATACGCAGTATTTT.